One and the same sample provided the 27 T cell receptor beta chains below, sequenced in a study of T cell repertoires in cytomegalovirus infection. One entry per CDR3 protein results from TCRdb running MiXCR on the reads. The sample holds more than 300,000 distinct CDR3 sequences; about 35% are singletons and the top ten take roughly 14%. The antigens of these receptors remain unknown. The material was cultured PBMCs, obtained from culture after CMV antigen stimulation. The receptors shown here come from a human donor in good health (CMV status not recorded). Some clones in this sample may be carry-over from other donors' samples.

There are many counts of this clonotype. This chain joins TRBV7-2 and TRBJ2-1; D is unresolved. Germline-derived CDR1 and CDR2 are SGHTA and FQGNSA. V was clipped by 1 base and J by 14 bases, with 12 bases between them. The CDR3 contains 12 residues. The CDR3 loop is CASSLEGTKKFF. The CDR3 DNA follows: TGTGCCAGCAGCTTAGAGGGAACGAAAAAGTTCTTC.

This chain connects TRBV25-1 to TRBJ1-1; maybe TRBD1 (5 bases). Per the germline V gene, CDR1 is MGHDK and CDR2 is SYGVNS. The V end lost 4 bases, the J end lost 11 bases, and 20 bases lay between the germline ends. The CDR3 contains 14 residues. The CDR3 nucleotides read TGTGCCAGCAGTGCTCAGGGAAGCGGGTCCAGGGCTTTCTTT. This encodes CASSAQGSGSRAFF.

This clonotype has just a few counts. The chain joins TRBV7-2 to TRBJ2-3, with 11 nucleotides matching TRBD2. CDR3 length: 16 residues. Germline loops: CDR1 SGHTA, CDR2 FQGNSA. The trim removed 5 bases at V and 6 bases at J, leaving 10 bases unmatched. Here the CDR3 reads CASSPPGVAGGDTQYF. For the CDR3, the DNA is TGTGCCAGCAGCCCGCCGGGGGTAGCGGGAGGGGATACGCAGTATTTT. The whole variable domain, remainder taken from reference TRBV7-2 and TRBJ2-3, is GAGVSQSPSNKVTEKGKDVELRCDPISGHTALYWYRQSLGQGLEFLIYFQGNSAPDKSGLPSDRFSAERTGGSVSTLTIQRTQQEDSAVYLCASSPPGVAGGDTQYFGPGTRLTVL.

The gene calls are TRBV7-9 and TRBJ2-7; 14 nucleotides line up with TRBD2. The germline V gene encodes CDR1 SEHNR and CDR2 FQNEAQ (reference sequence). CDR3 length: 15 amino acids. Trimming took 4 bases from V and 3 from J; bases not matched to a gene: 2. In DNA, the CDR3 is TGTGCCAGCAGCTCCGGACTAGCGGGAGGCTACGAGCAGTACGTC. Translation gives CASSSGLAGGYEQYV.

Only a few counts were recorded for this clonotype. This chain connects TRBV7-2 to TRBJ2-3, with D unclear. The CDR3 has 14 residues. Deletions cut 5 bases from V and 3 bases from J, with 12 bases between. Per the germline V gene, CDR1 is SGHTA and CDR2 is FQGNSA. The CDR3 loop reads CASSVISVTDTQYF. The CDR3 bases are TGTGCCAGCAGCGTCATTTCGGTGACAGATACGCAGTATTTT.

This chain uses TRBV12-5 with TRBJ2-2, with D unclear. This CDR3 has 11 residues. From germline, CDR1 is LGHNT and CDR2 FRNRAP. Trimming cost V 2 bases and J 9 bases, with 4 bases left between them. The CDR3 region is CASGLSRELFF. The CDR3, as DNA: TGTGCTAGTGGTTTGTCGCGGGAGCTGTTTTTT.

This clonotype was seen a handful of times. The chain recombines TRBV4-3 with TRBJ2-1, with D uncertain. From germline, CDR1 is LGHNA and CDR2 YSLEER. Trimming stripped 4 bases from V and 10 bases from J, with 14 bases between. The CDR3 is 13 amino acids. The CDR3 loop reads CASSRTRMGEQFF. CDR3 nucleotide sequence: TGCGCCAGCAGCCGGACGAGGATGGGCGAGCAGTTCTTC.

The V gene is TRBV28, the J gene TRBJ2-3, with D tentatively TRBD2 (5 bases). The CDR3 is made up of 17 amino acids. V lost 6 bases to trimming and J lost 2 bases, with 21 bases between them. Germline CDR1 is MDHEN and CDR2 is SYDVKM. The CDR3 sequence: CASRSQALGADTDTQYF. CDR3 in DNA: TGTGCCAGCAGAAGCCAGGCGTTGGGAGCGGACACAGATACGCAGTATTTT.

This clonotype was detected only a few times. The V gene is TRBV9, the J gene TRBJ1-2; 7 bases match TRBD1. The germline V gene encodes CDR1 SGDLS and CDR2 YYNGEE. After removal of 3 bases from V and 6 bases from J, the junction contained 11 bases not matched to a gene. The CDR3 covers 15 residues. The CDR3 is CASSEQTGLGNGYTF. CDR3 in DNA: TGTGCCAGCAGCGAACAGACAGGGTTAGGGAATGGCTACACCTTC. The variable domain in full, completed from reference TRBV9 and TRBJ1-2, reads DSGVTQTPKHLITATGQRVTLRCSPRSGDLSVYWYQQSLDQGLQFLIQYYNGEERAKGNILERFSAQQFPDLHSELNLSSLELGDSALYFCASSEQTGLGNGYTFGSGTRLTVV.

This clonotype was detected a few times. The J gene is TRBJ1-1, the V gene TRBV6-6; no firm D call. CDR1 is MNHNY and CDR2 is SVGAGI in the germline V gene (reference sequence). The CDR3 loop spans 13 amino acids. The V gene lost 6 bases and the J gene lost 0 bases, with 8 bases spanning the gap. The CDR3 coding sequence is TGTGCCAGCAGAGGCCGGATGAACACTGAAGCTTTCTTT. Protein sequence: CASRGRMNTEAFF.

The chain combines TRBV10-3 with TRBJ2-3, with TRBD2 matching over 9 bases. The length of the CDR3 is 16 residues. V shed 3 bases, J shed 4 bases, and the junction held 8 bases outside the gene matches. CDR1 is ENHRY and CDR2 is SYGVKD in the germline V gene. The CDR3, as DNA: TGTGCCATCAGTGACCCTAGCGGGATCATCGCAGATACGCAGTATTTT. Its translation: CAISDPSGIIADTQYF.

This clonotype was seen a handful of times. The chain links TRBV7-2 to TRBJ2-1; D not resolved. V gave up 5 bases and J gave up 2 bases, with 10 bases separating them. Germline V CDR1 and CDR2: SGHTA, FQGNSA. The CDR3 runs to 14 residues. In DNA, the CDR3 is TGTGCCAGCAGCCCGACCGGCGCCTACAATGAGCAGTTCTTC. It specifies CASSPTGAYNEQFF.

This sequence joins TRBV7-2 and TRBJ1-3; perhaps TRBD1 as D (5 bases). The CDR3 covers 15 residues. The germline V gene has CDR1 SGHTA and CDR2 FQGNSA. V lost 5 bases to trimming and J lost 0 bases, with 11 bases between them. As DNA, the CDR3 is TGTGCCAGCAGCCCCGGCGGGGCCTCTGGAAACACCATATATTTT. This translates into CASSPGGASGNTIYF.

This clonotype was observed a handful of times. This chain joins TRBV7-8 and TRBJ1-2, with D possibly TRBD1 on 5 matching bases. Trimming took 2 bases from V and 6 from J, leaving 16 bases between them. The CDR3 has 15 amino acids. Germline assignment: CDR1 SGHVS and CDR2 FQNEAQ. CDR3 region: CASSLHPRDGHGYTF. CDR3 coding DNA: TGTGCCAGCAGCTTACATCCCAGGGACGGCCATGGCTACACCTTC.

The table lists this clonotype with a few counts. This chain joins TRBV12-3 or TRBV12-4 and TRBJ2-3, with D perhaps TRBD2 (5 bases). The V end was cut by 1 base, the J end by 2 bases, with 13 bases between. The length of the CDR3 is 16 residues. The CDR3 DNA reads as TGTGCCAGCAGTTTAGTAGCGCGCGACGCCACAGATACGCAGTATTTT. Protein sequence: CASSLVARDATDTQYF.

The chain is built from TRBV6-2 or TRBV6-3 and TRBJ2-1; D remains ambiguous. The germline V gene encodes CDR1 MNHEY and CDR2 SVGEGT. This CDR3 is 11 amino acids long. V was cut by 5 bases and J by 8 bases, with 7 bases left in between. CDR3 residues: CASSHRDEQFF. In DNA, the CDR3 is TGTGCCAGCAGTCACCGGGATGAGCAGTTCTTC.

A few counts support this clonotype. The rearrangement joins TRBV7-4 to TRBJ2-7; possibly TRBD1 for D (6 bases). V dropped 5 bases and J dropped 0 bases, with 11 bases sitting between them. Per germline, CDR1 SGHVT and CDR2 SQSDAQ. The CDR3 consists of 14 residues. CDR3 sequence (DNA): TGTGCCAGCAGCCCTCGGACAGCCTCCTACGAGCAGTACGTC. The encoded protein is CASSPRTASYEQYV.

This clonotype was seen only a few times. This chain uses TRBV6-1 with TRBJ1-3; no definite D call. CDR3 length: 14 amino acids. The V gene's germline CDR1 is MNHNS and CDR2 SASEGT. V dropped 7 bases and J dropped 3 bases, with 13 bases sitting between them. The CDR3 DNA reads TGTGCCAGCACCCCCCATCTTCGTGGAAACACCATATATTTT. Protein: CASTPHLRGNTIYF.

The V and J genes are TRBV7-9 and TRBJ1-2; 7 positions agree with TRBD1. V was clipped by 4 bases and J by 3 bases; unmatched bases: 8. The CDR3 is 15 residues long. The germline CDR1 and CDR2 sequences are SEHNR and FQNEAQ (reference sequence). CDR3 sequence reads: CASSSLTGRDYGYTF. The CDR3 DNA reads as TGTGCCAGCAGCTCCCTGACAGGGCGGGACTATGGCTACACCTTC.

This clonotype was counted only a few times. The chain combines TRBV12-3 or TRBV12-4 with TRBJ2-6; D could derive from TRBD1 or TRBD2 (5 bases each). This CDR3 spans 16 amino acids. V was clipped by 6 bases and J by 2 bases, with 14 bases between them. The CDR3 DNA follows: TGTGCCAGCAGCTCACACGGGGCTCCTGGGGCCAACGTCCTGACTTTC. This sequence encodes CASSSHGAPGANVLTF.

J is TRBJ1-2 and V is TRBV12-3 or TRBV12-4; weak D call: TRBD1 (6 bases). This CDR3 contains 15 residues. V was clipped by 2 bases and J by 0 bases, with 10 bases between them. The CDR3 DNA reads TGTGCCAGCAGTTTATCCGGGACACCTAACTATGGCTACACCTTC. It specifies CASSLSGTPNYGYTF.

In its sample, this clonotype was seen many times. This chain connects TRBV7-2 to TRBJ1-1, with D uncertain. The V gene lost 3 bases and the J gene lost 5 bases, with 25 bases spanning the gap. The CDR3 has 18 amino acids. Germline assignment: CDR1 SGHTA and CDR2 FQGNSA. CDR3 sequence (DNA): TGTGCCAGCAGCTTTTTTGTGGGCCTCAATGGGGTCAGGACTGAAGCTTTCTTT. Protein: CASSFFVGLNGVRTEAFF.

The chain recombines TRBV28 with TRBJ2-1, with D tentatively TRBD1 or TRBD2 (6 bases each). The length of the CDR3 is 14 residues. The germline CDR1 and CDR2 sequences are MDHEN and SYDVKM. V was pared by 2 bases and J by 9 bases, with 14 bases between. The CDR3 DNA reads TGTGCCAGCAGTTTAAACCCGGAGGGGGGTGAGCAGTTCTTC. Its protein product is CASSLNPEGGEQFF.

The chain joins TRBV7-3 to TRBJ2-3; 7 bases map to TRBD2. From germline, CDR1 is SGHTA and CDR2 FQGTGA. This CDR3 has 14 residues. V shed 1 base and J 5 bases; nucleotides not matched to a gene: 3. The CDR3 DNA follows: TGTGCCAGCAGCTTAAACCAGCGGGGAGATACGCAGTATTTT. Translation: CASSLNQRGDTQYF.

This sequence joins TRBV9 and TRBJ1-4; a weak D match, TRBD1 (5 bases). Germline CDR1 reads SGDLS; CDR2 reads YYNGEE. V shed 0 bases and J shed 8 bases, with 17 bases lying between them. The CDR3 is 16 residues long. Here the CDR3 DNA reads TGTGCCAGCAGCGTAGCCGCGGGGGAGCTATGGGAAAAACTGTTTTTT. It translates to CASSVAAGELWEKLFF.

The chain is built from TRBV4-3 and TRBJ1-2, with TRBD1 matching over 7 bases. The trim removed 1 base at V and 4 bases at J, leaving 18 bases unmatched. Germline V CDR1 and CDR2: LGHNA, YSLEER. This CDR3 comprises 19 residues. The CDR3 DNA follows: TGCGCCAGCAGCCAAGCGATTTATAGGGACAGTAATTCTCTCTATGGCTACACCTTC. It encodes CASSQAIYRDSNSLYGYTF.

This clonotype has just a few counts. The rearrangement links TRBV20-1 to TRBJ1-1, with D perhaps TRBD1 (6 bases). CDR3 length: 11 residues. V lost 5 bases, J lost 6 bases, and 10 bases lay in between. From germline, CDR1 is DFQATT and CDR2 SNEGSKA (reference sequence). CDR3: CSAQGFAEAFF. The CDR3 nucleotides are TGCAGTGCTCAGGGGTTTGCTGAAGCTTTCTTT.